This TCR beta chain was recorded in a study of shared clonotypes between healthy human individuals (dated by TCRdb to about 2020). Study-level background: A couple of women and three men aged 18 to 49 years were included in the cohort. Per donor, three plates each were used for CD4 naive and CD4 memory, two for CD8 naive, and one for CD8 memory. Blood TCR repertoires of about 5 healthy adults were deeply sequenced to estimate repertoire size and the extent of clonotype sharing between individuals. To increase sequencing depth and limit assay-specific biases, different laboratories used diverse techniques to prepare libraries and sequence TCR repertoires. Each donor's leukapheresis produced roughly between about 0.8 and 8.9 billion PBMCs.

Using the deep immunoSEQ assay, TCR CDR3 regions were amplified from genomic DNA by multiplex PCR. Extracted genomic DNA from each cell subset was spread evenly across all wells of several immunoSEQ 96-well plates, with each plate serving as a replicate. Each replicate PCR for sorted subsets received 200 ng genomic DNA, equal to tens of thousands of T cell genomes. The purified libraries were quantified using a Qubit 3.0 fluorometer, sized with a Bioanalyzer 2100, and then quantified again using the KAPA Library Quantification kit. A separate single-read 150-cycle Illumina NextSeq 550 flow cell was used to sequence each immunoSEQ 96-well plate. The published analysis was carried out like this. The immunoSEQ output contained only junctional sequences without quality scores, so filtering could not match that applied to full-length reads. To assign V/J genes and CDR3, sequences were annotated against IMGT germline references using PyIR, a Python wrapper for IgBLAST v1.9. Reads were removed for weak V/J assignments (E-value above 1e-6), missing CDR3, stop codons, out-of-frame junctions, or ambiguous translated residues. V3J clonotypes were defined as sequences sharing the same inferred V gene, J gene, and CDR3 amino acid sequence. Percentage overlap between repertoires was calculated by dividing the number of shared unique clonotypes by the size of the smaller repertoire. RTK rarefaction, the Chao1 estimator, and Recon v2.1 estimates of unobserved clonotypes were used to assess repertoire richness. OLGA was used to compute generation probabilities for all TCRbeta clonotypes that the gDNA method yielded from a handful of donors. This immuneACCESS table, as held by TCRdb, lists in-frame sequences with V and J called but not all clones. Of the missing ones, under half trace to an unresolved V gene in checked studies; the others have no known cause. V, J and clone size are those of that table, while D and trimming were read from the DNA. The sample contains about 1.5 million clones, approximately 98% of them found a single time. The leading ten clones occupy about 0.45% of the sample.

Healthy HIV-negative adults with no recently reported acute infections or vaccinations were included as donors. Every donor was a Caucasian adult residing in Nashville, Tennessee, USA. Magnetic negative selection was used to enrich CD4+ T cells, after which naive cells were positively selected on CD45RA and the negative fraction became the memory subset. Blood was collected by leukapheresis, and PBMCs were isolated by Ficoll-Histopaque density gradient centrifugation and then cryopreserved in liquid nitrogen vapor phase. Analytical flow cytometry was used to check the purity and quantity of every magnetically sorted T cell population. From each sorted fraction, genomic DNA was isolated and quantified by UV absorbance on a Nanodrop 2000c. Trimming takes 5 bases from V and 3 bases from J, and the germline ends sit 25 bases apart. The CDR3 runs 19 amino acids, cysteine and phenylalanine included. Just the 57-base CDR3 DNA is kept, in frame starting at base 1. CDR1 and CDR2 (SNHLY, FYNNEI) derive from the germline V gene.

With regard to this clone: Its antigen remains unidentified. Base qualities were left out, and no much larger clone turns up one base away.

What the study reported, not specific to this receptor: The small number of donors limited the genetic and exposure-history diversity represented. When several donors were compared, the shared fraction of clonotypes was about 5% for naive CD4, 3.5% for naive CD8, more than 2% for memory CD4, and 0.4% for memory CD8. Higher generation probabilities were observed for clonotypes shared by all four sorted-subset donors than for non-shared clonotypes. Naive subsets generally had larger estimated clonotype richness than memory subsets did. Based on pairwise subsampling, the degree of clonotype sharing among donors was expected to be affected by sequencing depth. Sampling was restricted to blood, and TCR repertoires in tissues likely differ from the TCR repertoires found in blood. Even with the large sequencing depth, rarefaction of the sorted-subset datasets indicated that sequencing was incomplete.

Sequencing was done on a sample of naive CD4+ T cells sorted from blood. The cell subset or site label of this sample denotes: CD45RA+ positively selected. Recombination linked TRBV2 to TRBJ1-4, and possibly TRBD1, on 6 matching bases. The TCR was taken from a man aged 30 to 45 in good health. The DNA is TGTGCCAGCAGTCGGGATGGGCCAGGGACAATTTCTGCTAATGAAAAACTGTTTTTT. Its translation is CASSRDGPGTISANEKLFF. The full variable domain, completed from the reference TRBV2 and TRBJ1-4 proteins outside the CDR3, reads EPEVTQTPSHQVTQMGQEVILRCVPISNHLYFYWYRQILGQKVEFLVSFYNNEISEKSEIFDDQFSVERPDGSNFTLKIRSTKLEDSAMYFCASSRDGPGTISANEKLFFGSGTQLSVL.